A single sample is the source of the 14 T cell receptor beta chains below, sequenced in a study of CD8 T cells in ankylosing spondylitis. Study-level results: A motif of seven or eight highly homologous TCR beta variants was seen as apparently characteristic of ankylosing spondylitis blood.

TCRdb analysed the 5' RACE reads with MiXCR anew, one entry per CDR3 protein. The top ten clones hold more than 40% of a sample with 200,000 to 250,000 distinct CDR3 sequences, around 18% of them seen once. These receptors lack a known antigen. Sequencing was carried out using blood, either unsorted or a sorted T cell fraction (not recorded which). These receptors were obtained from a male donor with ankylosing spondylitis.

The table lists this clonotype with many counts. V gene TRBV12-3 or TRBV12-4 combines with J gene TRBJ2-5; D gene ambiguous. V lost 0 bases and J lost 3, with 5 bases in between. The CDR3 extends over 13 amino acids. DNA for the CDR3: TGTGCCAGCAGTTTAGCGGAAGAAGAGACCCAGTACTTC. Translation gives CASSLAEEETQYF.

This clonotype was detected a few times. This sequence joins TRBV29-1 and TRBJ1-2, with no clear D. CDR1 is SQVTM and CDR2 is ANQGSEA in the germline V gene. CDR3 length equals 14 residues. The ends were cut back, 1 base at V and 6 bases at J, with 15 bases in the middle. The CDR3 loop is CSVEGESGWDGYTF. In nucleotides, the CDR3 is TGCAGCGTTGAAGGGGAGTCCGGTTGGGATGGCTACACCTTC.

The rearrangement links TRBV7-9 to TRBJ1-4; 9 bases line up with TRBD1. The CDR3 extends over 14 amino acids. Germline V gives CDR1 SEHNR, CDR2 FQNEAQ (reference sequence). With 5 bases clipped from V and 7 bases from J, the junction kept 5 bases outside the gene matches. The DNA of the CDR3 is TGTGCCAGCAGCGTCGGGACAGGGTTTGAAAAACTGTTTTTT. Protein sequence: CASSVGTGFEKLFF. Supplemented by reference TRBV7-9 and TRBJ1-4, the full variable domain reads DTGVSQNPRHKITKRGQNVTFRCDPISEHNRLYWYRQTLGQGPEFLTYFQNEAQLEKSRLLSDRFSAERPKGSFSTLEIQRTEQGDSAMYLCASSVGTGFEKLFFGSGTQLSVL.

The CDR3 nucleotides read TGTGCCAGCAGCCCAAGGGACACCTCCTACGAGCAGTACTTC. Protein sequence: CASSPRDTSYEQYF. The chain joins TRBV11-1 to TRBJ2-7, with TRBD1 as a possible D gene (6 bases). Trimming removed 5 bases at V and 0 bases at J, with 11 bases between. The CDR3 runs 14 residues. Germline CDR1 reads SGHAT; CDR2 reads FQDESV (reference sequence).

In this sample, this clonotype turned up a few times. V and J are TRBV6-1 and TRBJ2-1; 7 nucleotides align to TRBD1. Germline assignment: CDR1 MNHNS and CDR2 SASEGT. CDR3 length equals 14 residues. The J segment lost 4 bases and the V segment lost 8 bases, leaving 8 bases of the junction unmatched. The CDR3 DNA is TGTGCCAGCTTTGCCGGGACAGCTTACAATGAGCAGTTCTTC. This encodes CASFAGTAYNEQFF.

The gene calls are TRBV4-1 and TRBJ1-4; D not certain. There are 16 residues in the CDR3. Trimming cost V 0 bases and J 0 bases, with 8 bases left between them. Per germline, CDR1 MGHRA and CDR2 YSYEKL. The CDR3 nucleotides read TGCGCCAGCAGCCAAGACCAGCTTCCAACTAATGAAAAACTGTTTTTT. This codes for CASSQDQLPTNEKLFF.

V gene TRBV11-3 combines with J gene TRBJ2-1; perhaps D is TRBD1 or TRBD2 (5 bases each). Germline values: CDR1 SGHNT, CDR2 YENEEA. The CDR3 sequence is 16 residues long. V gave up 0 bases and J gave up 8 bases, with 17 bases separating them. DNA for the CDR3: TGTGCCAGCAGCTTAGATCCAGGGCTGGGAGCTGATGAGCAGTTCTTC. Protein product: CASSLDPGLGADEQFF.

This clonotype has just a few counts. The V and J genes are TRBV20-1 and TRBJ1-5; no firm D call. V dropped 0 bases and J dropped 3 bases, with 15 bases sitting between them. CDR1 is DFQATT and CDR2 is SNEGSKA in the germline V gene (reference sequence). The CDR3 totals 16 residues. The chain's CDR3 is CSARDREGRNNQPQHF. The CDR3 nucleotides read TGCAGTGCTAGAGATCGAGAGGGTAGGAACAATCAGCCCCAGCATTTT.

This clonotype was detected only a few times. V and J are TRBV28 and TRBJ1-4; D is unclear. The V gene lost 3 bases and the J gene lost 0 bases, with 14 bases spanning the gap. Germline V gives CDR1 MDHEN, CDR2 SYDVKM. The length of the CDR3 is 17 residues. The CDR3 region is CASSLEPTVSTNEKLFF. The CDR3, as DNA: TGTGCCAGCAGTTTGGAACCTACTGTTTCAACTAATGAAAAACTGTTTTTT.

This clonotype occurred many times. The CDR3 DNA follows: TGCAGCGTTATACAGGGGTATTATTCGGCAGATACGCAGTATTTT. Translated: CSVIQGYYSADTQYF. The chain joins TRBV29-1 to TRBJ2-3; 7 nucleotides align to TRBD1. The CDR3 sequence is 15 residues long. The V and J ends lost 5 bases and 4 bases, in that order; junction bases with no gene match: 12. The germline gives CDR1 SQVTM, CDR2 ANQGSEA.

This rearrangement joins TRBV29-1 to TRBJ1-5; 7 nucleotides match TRBD1. V was clipped by 6 bases and J by 7 bases; unmatched bases: 6. Per the germline V gene, CDR1 is SQVTM and CDR2 is ANQGSEA. The CDR3 extends over 12 amino acids. The CDR3 spells CSVGQAGQPQHF. CDR3 sequence (DNA): TGCAGCGTCGGACAGGCTGGGCAGCCCCAGCATTTT.

This clonotype showed up just a few times. The chain uses TRBV4-1 and TRBJ2-3, with D perhaps being TRBD1 or TRBD2 (5 bases each). Trimming left V 0 bases short and J 2 bases short, with 15 bases between. Germline assignment: CDR1 MGHRA and CDR2 YSYEKL. The length of the CDR3 is 17 residues. In nucleotides, the CDR3 is TGCGCCAGCAGCCAAGATGCACCCGGGACCCACACAGATACGCAGTATTTT. It codes for CASSQDAPGTHTDTQYF.

CDR3: CASSLNQFGETQYF. The CDR3 DNA is TGTGCCAGCAGTTTAAATCAGTTTGGAGAGACCCAGTACTTC. The chain recombines TRBV27 with TRBJ2-5; D unclear. The V gene's germline CDR1 is MNHEY and CDR2 SMNVEV (reference sequence). V lost 2 bases to trimming and J lost 4 bases, with 11 bases between them. The CDR3 contains 14 residues.

This rearrangement joins TRBV5-6 to TRBJ1-1; 9 nucleotides match TRBD1. The CDR3 is 14 amino acids. Per the germline V gene, CDR1 is SGHDT and CDR2 is YYEEEE. The junction had 5 bases not matched to a gene; V was cut back by 4 bases and J by 4 bases. The CDR3 DNA sequence: TGTGCCAGCAGCAGGGACAGGGATAGCACTGAAGCTTTCTTT. This translates into CASSRDRDSTEAFF.